Below, 6 T cell receptor beta chains from the same sample are listed, as sequenced in a study of shared clonotypes between healthy human individuals. Produced via immunoSEQ multiplex PCR; TCRdb's table is partial and in-frame only. The sample lists nearly 1 million clones, 60% to 85% occurring once. The sample consisted of memory CD4+ T cells sorted from blood. Documented subset: CD45RA-negative fraction. The origin of the receptors is a man between 18 and 29 years old in good health.

At least ten counts were recorded for this clone. V gene TRBV5-6 combines with J gene TRBJ1-4; D not certain. Deletions cut 1 base from V and 3 bases from J, with 16 bases between. Per germline, CDR1 SGHDT and CDR2 YYEEEE. The CDR3 runs 17 residues. CDR3 residues: CASSLSGLGRPNEKLFF. CDR3 DNA sequence: TGTGCCAGCAGCTTGTCTGGTCTAGGGAGACCTAATGAAAAACTGTTTTTT.

In its sample, this clone was seen a few times. V and J are TRBV2 and TRBJ2-2; TRBD1 matches at 7 bases. The trim removed 5 bases at V and 3 bases at J, leaving 6 bases unmatched. The CDR3 totals 15 residues. Germline values: CDR1 SNHLY, CDR2 FYNNEI. The CDR3 is CASSPKTGYTGELFF. CDR3 bases: TGTGCCAGCAGTCCAAAGACAGGGTACACCGGGGAGCTGTTTTTT. The full variable domain, completed using reference TRBV2 and TRBJ2-2, is EPEVTQTPSHQVTQMGQEVILRCVPISNHLYFYWYRQILGQKVEFLVSFYNNEISEKSEIFDDQFSVERPDGSNFTLKIRSTKLEDSAMYFCASSPKTGYTGELFFGEGSRLTVL.

V and J are TRBV14 and TRBJ1-6; D unclear. V was clipped by 4 bases and J by 5 bases, with 12 bases between them. This CDR3 contains 15 residues. Germline V gives CDR1 SGHDN, CDR2 FVKESK. CDR3 nucleotides: TGTGCCAGCAGCCCCCGGCTGCCAAATAATTCACCCCTCCACTTT. Translated, it gives CASSPRLPNNSPLHF.

J is TRBJ2-1 and V is TRBV9; D not resolved. There are 14 residues in the CDR3. Germline V gene sequence: CDR1 SGDLS, CDR2 YYNGEE. The V and J ends lost 2 bases and 6 bases respectively, with 12 bases between them. This CDR3 is CASSVQSVSNEQFF. For the CDR3, the DNA is TGTGCCAGCAGCGTTCAAAGCGTTAGCAATGAGCAGTTCTTC.

The gene calls are TRBV4-1 and TRBJ2-5; 7 bases agree with TRBD1. The J segment lost 4 bases and the V segment lost 2 bases, leaving 7 bases of the junction unmatched. From germline, CDR1 is MGHRA and CDR2 YSYEKL. The CDR3 has 15 amino acids. In nucleotides, the CDR3 is TGCGCCAGCAGCCAATTTGATCCAGGGGGAGAGACCCAGTACTTC. This sequence encodes CASSQFDPGGETQYF.

The genes are TRBV7-2 and TRBJ2-7, with D unclear. Trimming removed 7 bases from V and 0 bases from J, with 10 bases in between. CDR1 is SGHTA, CDR2 FQGNSA, per germline. The CDR3 runs to 13 residues. The CDR3 DNA is TGTGCCAGCAACCCACGCAGCTCCTACGAGCAGTACTTC. Amino acid sequence: CASNPRSSYEQYF.